This T cell receptor beta chain was observed in a study of blood T cell repertoires in COVID-19. Two negative PCRs, clearance, or symptom resolution had been documented for recovered Cohort 3 donors. Per the original data handling: The authors estimated nucleated cell counts from reference gene primer amplification. The repertoire was sequenced with immunoSEQ multiplex PCR; TCRdb's copy has only in-frame clones and lacks some. V and J calls and clone size are given by that table; D and trimming were obtained from the DNA. The table has around 400,000 clones, roughly 89% seen once; the top ten hold less than 2%. This receptor was identified in a woman aged 25 to 39 who had recovered from COVID-19. Material: PBMCs or T cells enriched from blood (not recorded which).

CDR3 in DNA: TGTGCCAGCAGCCGAACAGGGTCGACGCAGTATTTT. Translation: CASSRTGSTQYF. This rearrangement joins TRBV13 to TRBJ2-3; D is possibly TRBD1 (6 bases). This CDR3 has 12 residues. V lost 5 bases and J 9 bases, leaving 12 bases between the germline ends. CDR1 and CDR2 (germline): PRHDT, FYEKMQ (reference sequence).